These 32 T cell receptor beta chains originate from one sample sequenced in a study of PD-1 blockade in classical Hodgkin lymphoma. Each and every patient relapsed after autologous stem cell transplantation, and patients got differing brentuximab vedotin exposure. Libraries were prepared by immunoSEQ multiplex PCR; TCRdb keeps only in-frame clonotypes and omits some of them. This sample has more than 10,000 clones, with 84% found just once. The source material was peripheral blood mononuclear cells (PBMCs), sampled at baseline. These receptors all stem from a human donor with classical Hodgkin lymphoma.

Only a few counts were recorded for this clone. The chain combines TRBV11-3 with TRBJ1-1, with D unresolved. Germline V gene data show CDR1 as SGHNT and CDR2 as YENEEA. Trimming cost V 1 base and J 1 base, with 4 bases left between them. The CDR3 has 13 residues. The CDR3 sequence is CASSLVGNTEAFF. CDR3 in DNA: TGTGCCAGCAGCTTAGTAGGGAACACTGAAGCTTTCTTT.

This clone has a handful of counts. The rearrangement links TRBV5-4 to TRBJ1-2; tentative D call: TRBD1 (5 bases). The length of the CDR3 is 14 residues. Germline values: CDR1 SGHNT, CDR2 YYREEE (reference sequence). V gave up 5 bases and J gave up 6 bases, with 17 bases separating them. CDR3 sequence reads: CASRVGGAEDGYTF. CDR3 in DNA: TGTGCCAGCAGGGTCGGTGGGGCCGAGGATGGCTACACCTTC.

The V gene is TRBV7-2, the J gene TRBJ1-2, with 7 bases fitting TRBD1. Trimming at V came to 2 bases and at J to 4 bases, leaving 1 base not matched to a gene. Germline V gene lookup returns CDR1 SGHTA and CDR2 FQGNSA. CDR3 length equals 13 residues. In DNA form, the CDR3 reads TGTGCCAGCAGCTTACGACAGGGCTATGGCTACACCTTC. It yields the protein CASSLRQGYGYTF. Supplemented by reference TRBV7-2 and TRBJ1-2, the full variable domain reads GAGVSQSPSNKVTEKGKDVELRCDPISGHTALYWYRQSLGQGLEFLIYFQGNSAPDKSGLPSDRFSAERTGGSVSTLTIQRTQQEDSAVYLCASSLRQGYGYTFGSGTRLTVV.

V is TRBV4-1 and J is TRBJ2-5; TRBD2 matches 9 bases. CDR1 MGHRA and CDR2 YSYEKL come from the germline V gene. The CDR3 sequence is 15 residues long. The ends lost 1 base at V and 2 bases at J; junction bases unmatched: 2. The CDR3 DNA is TGCGCCAGCAGCCAAGTTGCGGGGGGGCAAGAGACCCAGTACTTC. Translation gives CASSQVAGGQETQYF.

The chain links TRBV5-6 to TRBJ2-6; no definite D call. There are 13 residues in the CDR3. Germline V gives CDR1 SGHDT, CDR2 YYEEEE. V was trimmed by 5 bases and J by 2 bases, leaving 5 bases between them. DNA for the CDR3: TGTGCCAGCAGGCGAACTGGGGCCAACGTCCTGACTTTC. Residues: CASRRTGANVLTF.

This clone was picked up one time. The chain couples TRBV6-1 to TRBJ1-2, with D possibly matching TRBD1 (5 bases). This CDR3 comprises 15 residues. Germline values: CDR1 MNHNS, CDR2 SASEGT. Between the trimmed V and J ends, which lost 5 bases and 0 bases, there was a span of 13 bases. CDR3 sequence (DNA): TGTGCCAGCAGTCTCGACAGACACTCTAACTATGGCTACACCTTC. It translates to CASSLDRHSNYGYTF.

Written as DNA, the CDR3 is TGCGCCAGCAAATCCCTGAGGCAGGGTCCCTACGAGCAGTACTTC. This codes for CASKSLRQGPYEQYF. This chain joins TRBV4-1 and TRBJ2-7; TRBD1 might be the D (5 bases). CDR1 is MGHRA and CDR2 is YSYEKL in the germline V gene. The CDR3 has 15 amino acids. Trimming pared 7 bases from V and 2 bases from J, leaving 18 bases between.

The rearrangement joins TRBV5-4 to TRBJ2-3; either TRBD1 or TRBD2 may fit D (5 bases each). Trimming left V 4 bases short and J 0 bases short, with 15 bases between. The CDR3 spans 16 residues. Germline V gene data show CDR1 as SGHNT and CDR2 as YYREEE (reference sequence). The chain's CDR3 is CASSHGASPSTDTQYF. In nucleotides, the CDR3 is TGTGCCAGCAGCCATGGGGCTAGCCCTAGCACAGATACGCAGTATTTT.

V gene TRBV14 combines with J gene TRBJ2-7, with unresolved D. Trimming stripped 0 bases from V and 3 bases from J, with 9 bases between. This CDR3 has 14 residues. The V gene's germline CDR1 is SGHDN and CDR2 FVKESK. The CDR3 sequence is CASSQEPEIYEQYV. CDR3 nucleotide sequence: TGTGCCAGCAGCCAAGAACCCGAAATCTACGAGCAGTACGTC.

The chain carries TRBV9 and TRBJ1-2; TRBD1 agrees at 10 bases. Germline CDR1 and CDR2: SGDLS and YYNGEE. With V trimmed by 3 bases and J by 7 bases, 6 bases remained unmatched. The CDR3 totals 14 residues. CDR3 sequence (DNA): TGTGCCAGCAGCGCGACAGGGGGCGCGGGTGGCTACACCTTC. Translation gives CASSATGGAGGYTF.

V is TRBV19 and J is TRBJ1-5, with no clear D. Germline assignment: CDR1 LNHDA and CDR2 SQIVND (reference sequence). The CDR3 covers 15 residues. V was clipped by 3 bases and J by 4 bases, with 13 bases between them. The CDR3 region is CASSINARQNQPQHF. For the CDR3, the DNA is TGTGCCAGTAGTATTAACGCCCGACAAAATCAGCCCCAGCATTTT.

The chain has TRBV9 and TRBJ2-7; 14 bases agree with TRBD2. Germline CDR1 is SGDLS and CDR2 is YYNGEE. J gave up 3 bases and V 2 bases, and 1 base lay outside the gene matches. The CDR3 is 15 residues long. This chain's CDR3 is CASSVGTSGSYEQYF. DNA for the CDR3: TGTGCCAGCAGCGTGGGGACTAGCGGGAGCTACGAGCAGTACTTC.

The chain links TRBV7-6 to TRBJ1-1; D unclear. Germline CDR1 is SGHVS and CDR2 is FNYEAQ. V lost 2 bases to trimming and J lost 1 base, with 5 bases between them. The length of the CDR3 is 13 residues. CDR3 sequence reads: CASSLYSNTEAFF. CDR3 coding DNA: TGTGCCAGCAGCTTATATTCGAACACTGAAGCTTTCTTT.

The chain's CDR3 is CASSQEPSGGYNEQFF. CDR3 sequence (DNA): TGCGCCAGCAGCCAAGAACCTAGCGGGGGATACAATGAGCAGTTCTTC. The chain links TRBV4-3 to TRBJ2-1; 10 bases fit TRBD2. The length of the CDR3 is 16 residues. Trimming cost V 0 bases and J 4 bases; bases outside gene matches: 3. Germline CDR1 LGHNA, CDR2 YSLEER.

The table lists this clone with a few counts. The chain couples TRBV11-3 to TRBJ1-4; D gene unclear. Germline loops: CDR1 SGHNT, CDR2 YENEEA. CDR3 length: 12 amino acids. Trimming removed 5 bases from V and 8 bases from J, with 9 bases in between. The CDR3 nucleotides are TGTGCCAGCAGCCAGGAGAGGGAAAAACTGTTTTTT. Residues: CASSQEREKLFF.

Notes on this clone: One junction end disagrees with the germline gene, perhaps due to a read error. The chain employs TRBV6-5 and TRBJ2-2, with D possibly TRBD1 on 6 matching bases. CDR3 size: 15 residues. The germline V gene has CDR1 MNHEY and CDR2 SVGAGI. The CDR3 DNA follows: TGTGCCAGCAGTGACTCAGAGGACAGCACCGGGGAGCTGTTTTTT. This translates into CASSDSEDSTGELFF.

The chain uses TRBV7-2 and TRBJ2-7; TRBD2 matches 10 bases. CDR3 size: 15 residues. The V gene's germline CDR1 is SGHTA and CDR2 FQGNSA. The V segment lost 4 bases and the J segment 2 bases; nucleotides outside the gene matches: 5. In DNA, the CDR3 is TGTGCCAGCAGCTATCTAGCGGGGGCTGCCTACGAGCAGTACGTC. This sequence encodes CASSYLAGAAYEQYV.

The chain uses TRBV9 and TRBJ1-2; D might be TRBD1 (6 bases). The CDR3 extends over 14 amino acids. Germline V CDR1 and CDR2: SGDLS, YYNGEE. Trimming left V 3 bases short and J 4 bases short, with 13 bases between. DNA for the CDR3: TGTGCCAGCAGCGGCCCCACAGGGTTCTATGGCTACACCTTC. Protein: CASSGPTGFYGYTF.

The CDR3 DNA reads as TGTGCCAGCAGTTACGGGGGAGGCACTGAAGCTTTCTTT. Residues: CASSYGGGTEAFF. The genes are TRBV6-6 and TRBJ1-1, with D perhaps TRBD1 (5 bases). The germline gives CDR1 MNHNY, CDR2 SVGAGI (reference sequence). The CDR3 runs 13 residues. Deletions cut 2 bases from V and 4 bases from J, with 8 bases between.

The chain is built from TRBV7-8 and TRBJ2-7; TRBD2 might be the D (5 bases). The CDR3 covers 13 residues. Trimming took 3 bases from V and 4 from J, leaving 10 bases between them. The germline gives CDR1 SGHVS, CDR2 FQNEAQ. The CDR3 loop reads CASSLDRGYEQYF. DNA for the CDR3: TGTGCCAGCAGCTTGGACCGGGGTTACGAGCAGTACTTC.

V gene TRBV29-1 combines with J gene TRBJ1-2, with 7 bases matching TRBD1. This CDR3 has 13 residues. V gave up 3 bases and J gave up 4 bases; unmatched junction bases: 5. Germline V CDR1 and CDR2: SQVTM, ANQGSEA. In DNA form, the CDR3 reads TGCAGCGTTGAGGACAGGTTCTTCTATGGCTACACCTTC. As protein: CSVEDRFFYGYTF.

The V gene is TRBV7-2, the J gene TRBJ2-7, with unresolved D. V dropped 2 bases and J dropped 3 bases, with 14 bases sitting between them. This CDR3 region has 15 residues. Germline V gene sequence: CDR1 SGHTA, CDR2 FQGNSA. The CDR3 is CASSLQAGTSYEQYF. The CDR3 DNA is TGTGCCAGCAGCTTACAAGCAGGTACCAGCTACGAGCAGTACTTC.

This clone was found once. J is TRBJ2-2 and V is TRBV11-3, with a weak D call TRBD1 (5 bases). The germline V and J ends were trimmed by 1 base and 5 bases, with 14 bases remaining between them. Per the germline V gene, CDR1 is SGHNT and CDR2 is YENEEA. The CDR3 is made up of 16 amino acids. DNA for the CDR3: TGTGCCAGCAGCTTAGGGCAGGGCCATGGGACCGGGGAGCTGTTTTTT. Amino acids: CASSLGQGHGTGELFF.

The chain employs TRBV30 and TRBJ1-2, with D possibly matching TRBD1 (5 bases). This CDR3 is built from 12 residues. CDR1 and CDR2 from the germline V gene are GTSNPN and SVGIG (reference sequence). Trimming cost V 4 bases and J 5 bases, with 11 bases left between them. CDR3 in amino acids: CAWNKDSYGYTF. The CDR3 DNA follows: TGTGCCTGGAATAAAGACAGTTATGGCTACACCTTC.

The chain recombines TRBV4-3 with TRBJ1-1, with a possible D match to TRBD1 (5 bases). Germline CDR1 is LGHNA and CDR2 is YSLEER. The ends were cut back, 3 bases at V and 8 bases at J, with 16 bases in the middle. The CDR3 has 14 amino acids. The CDR3: CASSQSAWGVEAFF. CDR3 nucleotides: TGCGCCAGCAGCCAGAGTGCGTGGGGGGTGGAAGCTTTCTTT.

This clone has only one observation. The chain recombines TRBV6-5 with TRBJ2-1; 14 nucleotides match TRBD2. The CDR3 totals 16 residues. V was pared by 2 bases and J by 8 bases, with 5 bases of the junction left unmatched. Per the germline V gene, CDR1 is MNHEY and CDR2 is SVGAGI. Written as DNA, the CDR3 is TGTGCCAGCAGTTACAAGGGGACTAGCGGGAGACATGAGCAGTTCTTC. This sequence encodes CASSYKGTSGRHEQFF.

The CDR3 DNA reads TGTGCCAGCACCTTATGGGGCGGGAGCTCCTACGAGCAGTACTTC. Protein: CASTLWGGSSYEQYF. The rearrangement uses TRBV28 and TRBJ2-7; 7 bases are a match to TRBD2. The CDR3 totals 15 residues. Germline-derived CDR1 and CDR2 are MDHEN and SYDVKM. The junction had 9 bases not matched to a gene; V was cut back by 7 bases and J by 0 bases.

The rearrangement uses TRBV9 and TRBJ2-2; D is perhaps TRBD1 (6 bases). Trimming took off 0 bases at V and 5 bases at J, with 11 bases between the two ends. The CDR3 sequence is 15 residues long. CDR1 and CDR2 (germline): SGDLS, YYNGEE. The CDR3 DNA sequence: TGTGCCAGCAGCGTAGGACAGGAAGGAACCGGGGAGCTGTTTTTT. This codes for CASSVGQEGTGELFF.

The CDR3 loop reads CASRLGYRAYGYTF. Written as DNA, the CDR3 is TGTGCCAGTAGATTGGGTTACAGGGCCTATGGCTACACCTTC. The gene calls are TRBV19 and TRBJ1-2; D is perhaps TRBD1 (6 bases). CDR3 length: 14 residues. With 6 bases removed from V and 4 bases from J, the gap between germline ends came to 15 bases. CDR1 LNHDA and CDR2 SQIVND come from the germline V gene (reference sequence).

The J gene is TRBJ2-1, the V gene TRBV5-4; D might be TRBD2 (6 bases). From germline, CDR1 is SGHNT and CDR2 YYREEE (reference sequence). The CDR3 has 12 residues. Between the trimmed V and J ends, which lost 4 bases and 8 bases, there was a span of 10 bases. Here the CDR3 DNA reads TGTGCCAGCAGCCGGGCGGGGCATGAGCAGTTCTTC. This codes for CASSRAGHEQFF.

The chain uses TRBV11-3 and TRBJ1-2; no firm D call. The V gene's germline CDR1 is SGHNT and CDR2 YENEEA. The CDR3 is 14 residues long. The germline V and J ends were trimmed by 4 bases and 10 bases, with 19 bases remaining between them. The CDR3, as DNA: TGTGCCAGCAGCTCTGGGGTGTCCTTTCATGACTACACCTTC. It codes for CASSSGVSFHDYTF. Using reference TRBV11-3 and TRBJ1-2 for the parts outside the CDR3, the full variable domain is EAGVVQSPRYKIIEKKQPVAFWCNPISGHNTLYWYLQNLGQGPELLIRYENEEAVDDSQLPKDRFSAERLKGVDSTLKIQPAELGDSAVYLCASSSGVSFHDYTFGSGTRLTVV.

The chain recombines TRBV7-2 with TRBJ2-3; 9 bases align to TRBD2. This CDR3 comprises 15 residues. The V gene's germline CDR1 is SGHTA and CDR2 FQGNSA. Trimming at V came to 3 bases and at J to 6 bases, leaving 7 bases not matched to a gene. The CDR3 is CASSFGAGGGDTQYF. The CDR3 nucleotides are TGTGCCAGCAGCTTTGGAGCGGGGGGAGGGGATACGCAGTATTTT.